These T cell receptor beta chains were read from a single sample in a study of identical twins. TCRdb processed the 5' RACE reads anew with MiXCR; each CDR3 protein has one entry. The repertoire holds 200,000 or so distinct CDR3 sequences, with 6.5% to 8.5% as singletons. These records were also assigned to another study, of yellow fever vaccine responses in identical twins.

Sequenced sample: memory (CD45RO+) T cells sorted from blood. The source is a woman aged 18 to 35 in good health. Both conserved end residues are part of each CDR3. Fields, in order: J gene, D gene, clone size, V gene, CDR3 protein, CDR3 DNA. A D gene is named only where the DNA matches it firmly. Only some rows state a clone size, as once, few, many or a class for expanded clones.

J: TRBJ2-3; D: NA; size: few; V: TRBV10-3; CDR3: CAISAGPPRADTQYF; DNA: TGTGCCATCAGCGCGGGACCTCCGAGGGCAGATACGCAGTATTTT
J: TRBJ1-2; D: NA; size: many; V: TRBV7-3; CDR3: CASSLSKGGGYTF; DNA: TGTGCCAGCAGCTTATCGAAAGGCGGCGGCTACACCTTC
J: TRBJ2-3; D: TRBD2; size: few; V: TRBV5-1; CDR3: CASSPGTSGGQSDTQYF; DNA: TGCGCCAGCAGCCCCGGGACTAGCGGGGGGCAATCAGATACGCAGTATTTT
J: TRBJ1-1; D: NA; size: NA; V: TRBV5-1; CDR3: CASSLATGSRGTEAFF; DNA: TGCGCCAGCAGCTTGGCGACGGGCTCGAGAGGGACTGAAGCTTTCTTT
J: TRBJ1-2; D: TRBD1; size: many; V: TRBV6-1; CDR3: CASRPTGAYGYTF; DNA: TGTGCCAGCAGGCCCACAGGGGCCTATGGCTACACCTTC
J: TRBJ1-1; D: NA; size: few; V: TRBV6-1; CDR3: CASSESLVRGKAKAFF; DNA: TGTGCCAGCAGTGAAAGTCTCGTACGGGGGAAGGCGAAAGCTTTCTTT
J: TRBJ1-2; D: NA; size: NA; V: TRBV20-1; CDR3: CSASVGYGYTF; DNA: TGCAGTGCTAGTGTTGGCTATGGCTACACCTTC
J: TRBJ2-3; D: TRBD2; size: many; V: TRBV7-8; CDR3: CASSLTGTSGITDTQYF; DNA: TGTGCCAGCAGCTTAACCGGGACTAGCGGGATCACAGATACGCAGTATTTT
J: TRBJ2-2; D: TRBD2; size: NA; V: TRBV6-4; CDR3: CASSDSASGDNTGELFF; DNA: TGTGCCAGCAGTGACTCGGCTAGCGGGGATAACACCGGGGAGCTGTTTTTT
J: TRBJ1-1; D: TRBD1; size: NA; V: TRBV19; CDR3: CASSKGTGDEAFF; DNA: TGTGCCAGTAGTAAGGGGACAGGAGATGAAGCTTTCTTT